A single sample gave rise to the 27 T cell receptor beta chains below, sequenced in a study of T cell changes during pregnancy in multiple sclerosis. This table comes from immunoSEQ multiplex PCR, and its TCRdb copy is limited to in-frame clones, with some not included. The sample yields about 130,000 clones, approximately 96% seen once. The material sequenced was peripheral blood, taken after pregnancy. The source is a female donor with multiple sclerosis, enrolled in a pregnancy study.

V usage is TRBV18 and J usage is TRBJ2-3, with 10 nucleotides matching TRBD2. V lost 3 bases to trimming and J lost 3 bases; unmatched junction nucleotides: 6. Germline V gene lookup returns CDR1 KGHSH and CDR2 LQKENI. There are 16 residues in the CDR3. CDR3 region: CASSPSSGSGTDTQYF. The CDR3 region has the DNA TGTGCCAGCTCACCGTCTAGCGGGAGTGGAACAGATACGCAGTATTTT.

This CDR3 reads CASGLGRWDIQYF. The CDR3 nucleotides read TGTGCTAGTGGTTTAGGCAGGTGGGACATTCAGTACTTC. The rearrangement links TRBV12-5 to TRBJ2-4, with D unclear. CDR1 is LGHNT and CDR2 is FRNRAP in the germline V gene. V was trimmed by 3 bases and J by 8 bases, leaving 11 bases between them. This CDR3 contains 13 residues.

This clone was recorded once. The rearrangement uses TRBV2 and TRBJ2-1; possibly TRBD2 for D (5 bases). This CDR3 has 15 residues. The V gene lost 8 bases and the J gene lost 0 bases, with 14 bases spanning the gap. The germline V gene has CDR1 SNHLY and CDR2 FYNNEI. For the CDR3, the DNA is TGTGCCAGCCGGGGTGGGGATAGCTCCTACAATGAGCAGTTCTTC. Residues: CASRGGDSSYNEQFF. The complete variable domain, with remaining parts taken from reference TRBV2 and TRBJ2-1, reads EPEVTQTPSHQVTQMGQEVILRCVPISNHLYFYWYRQILGQKVEFLVSFYNNEISEKSEIFDDQFSVERPDGSNFTLKIRSTKLEDSAMYFCASRGGDSSYNEQFFGPGTRLTVL.

The rearrangement joins TRBV7-3 to TRBJ2-1, with 13 bases aligning to TRBD2. CDR3 length: 16 residues. Per the germline V gene, CDR1 is SGHTA and CDR2 is FQGTGA. Germline trimming cut 5 bases from V and 7 bases from J; bases unmatched to any gene: 8. The CDR3 region has the DNA TGTGCCAGCAGCCCAAGGACTAGCGGGAGCCGAAATGAGCAGTTCTTC. It specifies CASSPRTSGSRNEQFF.

This clone was observed a single time. The chain links TRBV10-3 to TRBJ2-7, with TRBD1 matching over 10 bases. This CDR3 has 15 amino acids. Looked up from germline, CDR1 is ENHRY and CDR2 is SYGVKD. Trimming removed 3 bases from V and 5 bases from J; junction bases left unmatched: 7. The DNA of the CDR3 is TGTGCCATCAGTGAAGGGGACAGGGGCGCCCACGAGCAGTACTTC. Amino acid sequence: CAISEGDRGAHEQYF.

The chain carries TRBV6-5 and TRBJ2-3; no clear D. Per the germline V gene, CDR1 is MNHEY and CDR2 is SVGAGI. This CDR3 is 14 amino acids long. V lost 5 bases to trimming and J lost 5 bases, with 14 bases between them. This chain's CDR3 is CASSLGTVLDTQYF. In nucleotides, the CDR3 is TGTGCCAGCAGTCTAGGAACCGTTTTAGATACGCAGTATTTT.

The gene calls are TRBV5-4 and TRBJ2-1, with 7 bases identical to TRBD2. Germline V gives CDR1 SGHNT, CDR2 YYREEE (reference sequence). This CDR3 is 16 amino acids long. Losses at the gene ends were 6 bases for V and 5 bases for J; bases not matched to a gene: 14. The CDR3 reads CASIREAGLADNEQFF. CDR3 coding DNA: TGTGCCAGCATTCGAGAGGCGGGGCTAGCGGACAATGAGCAGTTCTTC.

The chain carries TRBV7-2 and TRBJ1-2, with a possible D match to TRBD1 (5 bases). Germline loops: CDR1 SGHTA, CDR2 FQGNSA. Deletions cut 5 bases from V and 3 bases from J, with 7 bases between. The CDR3 runs to 12 residues. CDR3 sequence reads: CASSPRDYGYTF. The CDR3, as DNA: TGTGCCAGCAGCCCCAGGGACTATGGCTACACCTTC.

The chain couples TRBV7-9 to TRBJ1-1; D not resolved. Deletions cut 7 bases from V and 8 bases from J, with 17 bases between. CDR3 length: 13 amino acids. Germline V lookup: CDR1 SEHNR, CDR2 FQNEAQ (reference sequence). The CDR3 is CASNFLSETEAFF. The CDR3 DNA reads TGTGCCAGCAACTTCCTATCGGAGACCGAAGCTTTCTTT.

The V call is TRBV5-1, the J call TRBJ1-2; D possibly corresponds to TRBD1 (6 bases). This CDR3 spans 15 amino acids. V was trimmed by 0 bases and J by 4 bases, leaving 13 bases between them. Germline V gene lookup returns CDR1 SGHRS and CDR2 YFSETQ. The DNA of the CDR3 is TGCGCCAGCAGCTTGGGCACAGGGAGAGCCTATGGCTACACCTTC. Protein sequence: CASSLGTGRAYGYTF.

This chain joins TRBV19 and TRBJ2-7, with 11 bases fitting TRBD2. The V segment lost 4 bases and the J segment 7 bases; nucleotides outside the gene matches: 12. CDR1 and CDR2 from the germline V gene are LNHDA and SQIVND (reference sequence). This CDR3 contains 16 residues. The CDR3 DNA follows: TGTGCCAGTAGTACGGGACTAGCGGAGGTTTCGGGTGAGCAGTACTTC. Translation: CASSTGLAEVSGEQYF.

V and J are TRBV10-2 and TRBJ2-6, with 8 bases that match TRBD1. Germline values: CDR1 WSHSY, CDR2 SAAADI. With V trimmed by 6 bases and J by 2 bases, 3 bases remained unmatched. The CDR3 has 15 amino acids. CDR3 in amino acids: CASRVQGAGANVLTF. The CDR3 DNA reads TGCGCCAGCAGAGTACAGGGGGCTGGGGCCAACGTCCTGACTTTC.

V is TRBV7-3 and J is TRBJ2-5, with 11 bases identical to TRBD1. V lost 5 bases and J lost 4; bases outside the gene matches: 3. The CDR3 extends over 14 amino acids. Germline V gene data show CDR1 as SGHTA and CDR2 as FQGTGA. The CDR3 sequence: CASSPGQGVETQYF. The CDR3 nucleotides are TGTGCCAGCAGCCCGGGACAGGGGGTAGAGACCCAGTACTTC. Full variable domain (rest looked up from reference TRBV7-3 and TRBJ2-5): GAGVSQTPSNKVTEKGKYVELRCDPISGHTALYWYRQSLGQGPEFLIYFQGTGAADDSGLPNDRFFAVRPEGSVSTLKIQRTERGDSAVYLCASSPGQGVETQYFGPGTRLLVL.

The chain joins TRBV5-1 to TRBJ2-3; 7 bases line up with TRBD2. There are 13 residues in the CDR3. CDR1 is SGHRS, CDR2 YFSETQ, per germline. V was pared by 4 bases and J by 3 bases, with 2 bases of the junction left unmatched. Written as DNA, the CDR3 is TGCGCCAGCAGCCCGGGGGGAACAGATACGCAGTATTTT. Protein product: CASSPGGTDTQYF.

This chain links TRBV2 with TRBJ2-2; 7 positions match TRBD1. The length of the CDR3 is 17 residues. V shed 5 bases, J shed 1 base, and the junction held 10 bases outside the gene matches. Germline V gene lookup returns CDR1 SNHLY and CDR2 FYNNEI. The CDR3 DNA is TGTGCCAGCAGTAGAACATCCGGGACAGTGAACACCGGGGAGCTGTTTTTT. Protein sequence: CASSRTSGTVNTGELFF.

The V gene is TRBV28, the J gene TRBJ1-3; TRBD1 might be the D (6 bases). The germline V gene encodes CDR1 MDHEN and CDR2 SYDVKM. Trimming took off 3 bases at V and 0 bases at J, with 12 bases between the two ends. The CDR3 contains 16 residues. For the CDR3, the DNA is TGTGCCAGCAGTTTTGGGGGCACCCGCTCTGGAAACACCATATATTTT. Protein sequence: CASSFGGTRSGNTIYF.

On this clone itself: One end of the junction fails to match germline, which may point to a read error. The rearrangement uses TRBV6-1 and TRBJ2-7, with 9 positions matching TRBD1. CDR1 is MNHNS and CDR2 is SASEGT in the germline V gene. The CDR3 is 14 amino acids. CDR3 in DNA: TGTGCCAGCAGGGAAGGACAGGGGTCCTACGAGCAGTACTTC. Translating gives CASREGQGSYEQYF.

The chain joins TRBV5-1 to TRBJ2-1, with D tentatively TRBD2 (5 bases). With 4 bases removed from V and 5 bases from J, the gap between germline ends came to 22 bases. From germline, CDR1 is SGHRS and CDR2 YFSETQ. This CDR3 contains 17 residues. Here the CDR3 reads CASSRELGSALNNEQFF. CDR3 DNA: TGCGCCAGCAGCCGGGAACTAGGATCGGCGCTAAACAATGAGCAGTTCTTC.

J is TRBJ1-1 and V is TRBV6-5; 7 nucleotides align to TRBD1. CDR1 and CDR2 from the germline V gene are MNHEY and SVGAGI. With V trimmed by 7 bases and J by 4 bases, 12 bases remained unmatched. This CDR3 has 15 amino acids. CDR3 sequence (DNA): TGTGCCAGCACCCTCATAAAGGGGGCTGGCACTGAAGCTTTCTTT. Encoded protein: CASTLIKGAGTEAFF.

V is TRBV6-5 and J is TRBJ2-5; TRBD2 agrees at 8 bases. V lost 4 bases and J lost 5; bases outside the gene matches: 12. The CDR3 sequence is 16 residues long. Germline lookup yields CDR1 MNHEY and CDR2 SVGAGI. The chain's CDR3 is CASSLGLAGRRETQYF. In DNA form, the CDR3 reads TGTGCCAGCAGTTTAGGGCTAGCGGGCCGTAGGGAGACCCAGTACTTC.

This chain joins TRBV6-1 and TRBJ1-2; 9 bases agree with TRBD1. From germline, CDR1 is MNHNS and CDR2 SASEGT. The CDR3 sequence is 13 residues long. With 7 bases clipped from V and 6 bases from J, the junction kept 6 bases outside the gene matches. CDR3 residues: CASIKQGADGYTF. CDR3 DNA sequence: TGTGCCAGCATAAAACAGGGGGCGGATGGCTACACCTTC.

V gene TRBV15 combines with J gene TRBJ1-4; 9 bases agree with TRBD1. The CDR3 contains 16 residues. V trimming: 5 bases; J trimming: 11 bases; junction bases outside the gene matches: 15. Germline assignment: CDR1 LNHNV and CDR2 YYDKDF (reference sequence). The CDR3 protein is CATSQGTGSLVWKLFF. Here the CDR3 DNA reads TGTGCCACCAGCCAAGGGACAGGGTCCCTAGTTTGGAAACTGTTTTTT.

The chain joins TRBV4-1 to TRBJ2-5, with a tentative D call TRBD1 (6 bases). The DNA matches TRBJ2-7 better at its end, which makes the J call doubtful. Germline V lookup: CDR1 MGHRA, CDR2 YSYEKL. CDR3 size: 15 residues. Here the CDR3 DNA reads TGCGCCAGCAGCCAAGATCCCCAGGGGTCCTACGAGCAGTACTTC. This encodes CASSQDPQGSYEQYF.

The chain links TRBV7-9 to TRBJ2-7; no clear D gene. CDR1 is SEHNR and CDR2 is FQNEAQ in the germline V gene (reference sequence). This CDR3 is 14 amino acids long. Between the trimmed V and J ends, which lost 8 bases and 3 bases, there was a span of 17 bases. The CDR3 spells CASSAAGLGYEQYF. The CDR3 DNA reads TGTGCCAGCTCGGCCGCCGGGTTGGGCTACGAGCAGTACTTC.

This chain connects TRBV6-5 to TRBJ1-5; D uncertain. With 5 bases removed from V and 0 bases from J, the gap between germline ends came to 11 bases. Germline CDR1 is MNHEY and CDR2 is SVGAGI. There are 15 residues in the CDR3. CDR3 DNA: TGTGCCAGCAGTCACGACATCGATAGCAATCAGCCCCAGCATTTT. It codes for CASSHDIDSNQPQHF.

V is TRBV28 and J is TRBJ1-3; possibly TRBD1 for D (6 bases). The CDR3 is 14 residues long. V was clipped by 3 bases and J by 4 bases, with 10 bases between them. Germline CDR1 is MDHEN and CDR2 is SYDVKM. This CDR3 reads CASSLSGVGNTIYF. The CDR3 DNA reads TGTGCCAGCAGTTTGTCAGGGGTCGGAAACACCATATATTTT.

This chain joins TRBV27 and TRBJ2-1; TRBD1 matches 8 bases. This CDR3 region has 14 residues. After removal of 9 bases from V and 2 bases from J, the junction contained 6 bases not matched to a gene. The germline CDR1 and CDR2 sequences are MNHEY and SMNVEV (reference sequence). CDR3 coding DNA: TGTGCCAGTTACTCCAGGGGGCCCTACAATGAGCAGTTCTTC. This translates into CASYSRGPYNEQFF.